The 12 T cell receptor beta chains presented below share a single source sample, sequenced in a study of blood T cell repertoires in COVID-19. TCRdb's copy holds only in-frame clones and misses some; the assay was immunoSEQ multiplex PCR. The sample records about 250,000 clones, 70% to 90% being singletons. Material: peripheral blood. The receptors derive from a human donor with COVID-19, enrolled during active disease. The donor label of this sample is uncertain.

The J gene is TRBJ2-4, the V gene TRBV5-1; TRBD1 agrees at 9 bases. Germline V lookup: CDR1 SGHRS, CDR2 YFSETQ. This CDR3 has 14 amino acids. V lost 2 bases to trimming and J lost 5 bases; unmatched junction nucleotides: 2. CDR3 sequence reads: CASSFDRGENIQYF. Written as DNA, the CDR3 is TGCGCCAGCAGCTTCGACAGGGGGGAAAACATTCAGTACTTC.

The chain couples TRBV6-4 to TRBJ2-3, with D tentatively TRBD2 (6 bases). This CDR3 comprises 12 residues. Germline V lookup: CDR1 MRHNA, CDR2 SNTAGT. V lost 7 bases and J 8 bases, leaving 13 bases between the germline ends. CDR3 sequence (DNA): TGTGCCAGCACGGGGGACGGCCTTACGCAGTATTTT. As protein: CASTGDGLTQYF.

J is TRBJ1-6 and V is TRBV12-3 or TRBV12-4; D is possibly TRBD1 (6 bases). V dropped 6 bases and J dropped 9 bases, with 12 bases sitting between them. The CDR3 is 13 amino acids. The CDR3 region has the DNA TGTGCCAGCAGCCGGGGGGCCAGTTCACCCCTCCACTTT. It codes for CASSRGASSPLHF.

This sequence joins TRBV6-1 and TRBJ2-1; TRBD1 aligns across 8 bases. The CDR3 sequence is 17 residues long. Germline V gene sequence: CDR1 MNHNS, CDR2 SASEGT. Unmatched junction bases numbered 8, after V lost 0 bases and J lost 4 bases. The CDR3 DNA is TGTGCCAGCAGTGAAGCTCGGGGGACAGGTGGTTACAATGAGCAGTTCTTC. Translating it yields CASSEARGTGGYNEQFF.

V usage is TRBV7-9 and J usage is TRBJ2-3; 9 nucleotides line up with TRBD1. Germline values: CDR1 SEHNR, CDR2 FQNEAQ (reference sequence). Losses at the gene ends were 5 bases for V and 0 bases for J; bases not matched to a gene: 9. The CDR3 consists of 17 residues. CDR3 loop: CASSDSGTGTSTDTQYF. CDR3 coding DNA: TGTGCCAGCAGCGACTCCGGGACAGGGACCAGCACAGATACGCAGTATTTT.

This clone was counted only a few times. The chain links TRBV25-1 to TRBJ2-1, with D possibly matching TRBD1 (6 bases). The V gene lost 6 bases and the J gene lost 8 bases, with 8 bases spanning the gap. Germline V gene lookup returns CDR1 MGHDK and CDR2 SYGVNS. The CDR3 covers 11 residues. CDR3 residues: CASRGAYEQFF. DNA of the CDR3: TGTGCCAGCAGGGGGGCCTATGAGCAGTTCTTC.

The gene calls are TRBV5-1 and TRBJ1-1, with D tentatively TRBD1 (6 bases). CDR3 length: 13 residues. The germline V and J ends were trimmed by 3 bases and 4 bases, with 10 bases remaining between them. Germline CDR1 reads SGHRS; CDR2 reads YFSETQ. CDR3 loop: CASSSQGGTEAFF. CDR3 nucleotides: TGCGCCAGCAGCTCACAGGGCGGCACTGAAGCTTTCTTT. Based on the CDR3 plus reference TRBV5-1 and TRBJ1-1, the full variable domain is KAGVTQTPRYLIKTRGQQVTLSCSPISGHRSVSWYQQTPGQGLQFLFEYFSETQRNKGNFPGRFSGRQFSNSRSEMNVSTLELGDSALYLCASSSQGGTEAFFGQGTRLTVV.

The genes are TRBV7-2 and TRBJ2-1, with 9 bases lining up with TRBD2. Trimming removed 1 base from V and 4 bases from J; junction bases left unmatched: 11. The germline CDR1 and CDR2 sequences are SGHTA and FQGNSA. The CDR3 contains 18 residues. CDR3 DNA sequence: TGTGCCAGCAGCTTAGTATCGGCGGGAGGGGCTGTATACAATGAGCAGTTCTTC. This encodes CASSLVSAGGAVYNEQFF.

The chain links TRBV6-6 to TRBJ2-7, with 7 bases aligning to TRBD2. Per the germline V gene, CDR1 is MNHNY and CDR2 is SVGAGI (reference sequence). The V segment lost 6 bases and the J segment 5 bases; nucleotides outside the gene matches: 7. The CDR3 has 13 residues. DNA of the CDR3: TGTGCCAGCAGGCAAGGGACTAATCACGAGCAGTACTTC. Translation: CASRQGTNHEQYF.

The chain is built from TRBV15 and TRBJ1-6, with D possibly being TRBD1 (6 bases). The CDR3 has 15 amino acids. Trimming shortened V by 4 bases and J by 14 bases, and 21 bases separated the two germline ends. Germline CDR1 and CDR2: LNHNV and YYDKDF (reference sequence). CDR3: CATSKNRQVGITLHF. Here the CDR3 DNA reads TGTGCCACCAGCAAAAACCGACAGGTGGGGATCACCCTCCACTTT.

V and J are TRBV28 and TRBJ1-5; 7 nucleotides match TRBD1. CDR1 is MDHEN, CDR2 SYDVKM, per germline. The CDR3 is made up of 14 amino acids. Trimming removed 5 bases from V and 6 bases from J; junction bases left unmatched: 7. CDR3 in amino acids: CASSVNRGGQPQHF. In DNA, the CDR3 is TGTGCCAGCAGTGTCAACAGGGGTGGTCAGCCCCAGCATTTT.

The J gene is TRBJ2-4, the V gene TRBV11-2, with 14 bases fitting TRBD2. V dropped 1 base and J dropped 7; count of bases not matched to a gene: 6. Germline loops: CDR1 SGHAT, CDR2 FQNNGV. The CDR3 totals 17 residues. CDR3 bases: TGTGCCAGCAGCTTAGCCGGACTAGCGGGAGGAGGGAACATTCAGTACTTC. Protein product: CASSLAGLAGGGNIQYF.